Following are 20 T cell receptor beta chains from one sample sequenced in a study of T cells in Graves' hyperthyroidism and ophthalmopathy. Amplified regions were TCR beta CDR3 sequences from RNA transcripts. The primer set for the first-round RT-PCR of the TCR CDR3 was HTBI. From the multiplex PCR reads, TCRdb called clonotypes with MiXCR, one entry per CDR3 protein. The data show hundreds of thousands of distinct CDR3 sequences, 12% to 15% seen once. Sequencing input: blood. These receptors all stem from a woman aged 18-35 years with Graves' hyperthyroidism.

This clonotype was detected ten times or more. This sequence joins TRBV12-3 or TRBV12-4 and TRBJ1-5, with D possibly TRBD1 on 6 matching bases. Trimming stripped 6 bases from V and 10 bases from J, with 13 bases between. The CDR3 is made up of 12 amino acids. The CDR3 nucleotides are TGTGCCAGCAGCCTACAGGGAAGACCCCAGCATTTT. This gives the protein CASSLQGRPQHF.

The sample holds a few counts of this clonotype. The chain couples TRBV4-1 to TRBJ2-5, with TRBD2 identical over 7 bases. This CDR3 contains 13 residues. The germline CDR1 and CDR2 sequences are MGHRA and YSYEKL. V was pared by 3 bases and J by 4 bases, with 2 bases of the junction left unmatched. The CDR3 sequence is CASSQWGGETQYF. The CDR3 DNA reads as TGCGCCAGCAGCCAGTGGGGGGGAGAGACCCAGTACTTC.

This clonotype showed up many times. The chain links TRBV28 to TRBJ1-5; no firm D call. Trimming took off 6 bases at V and 5 bases at J, with 11 bases between the two ends. CDR3 size: 13 residues. Germline V lookup: CDR1 MDHEN, CDR2 SYDVKM. DNA of the CDR3: TGTGCCAGCAGATCCTCGCGGGATCAGCCCCAGCATTTT. Translation: CASRSSRDQPQHF. The whole variable domain, remainder taken from reference TRBV28 and TRBJ1-5, is DVKVTQSSRYLVKRTGEKVFLECVQDMDHENMFWYRQDPGLGLRLIYFSYDVKMKEKGDIPEGYSVSREKKERFSLILESASTNQTSMYLCASRSSRDQPQHFGDGTRLSIL.

This clonotype has a count of ten or more. The rearrangement links TRBV4-1 to TRBJ2-7; 9 bases align to TRBD2. The CDR3 runs to 15 residues. V gave up 3 bases and J gave up 6 bases; unmatched junction bases: 9. In germline, CDR1 is MGHRA, CDR2 YSYEKL. As DNA, the CDR3 is TGCGCCAGCAGCCAGGTCTTAGCGGGAGTCGCCGAGCAGTACTTC. Encoded protein: CASSQVLAGVAEQYF.

V is TRBV5-6 and J is TRBJ2-2; the D gene is possibly TRBD2 (5 bases). Per germline, CDR1 SGHDT and CDR2 YYEEEE. The CDR3 covers 15 residues. Trimming stripped 6 bases from V and 2 bases from J, with 14 bases between. The CDR3 protein is CASNELALNTGELFF. In DNA, the CDR3 is TGTGCCAGCAACGAATTAGCGCTAAACACCGGGGAGCTGTTTTTT.

This chain joins TRBV15 and TRBJ2-4, with 13 bases matching TRBD2. Germline-derived CDR1 and CDR2 are LNHNV and YYDKDF (reference sequence). The CDR3 has 18 amino acids. The V gene end was trimmed by 8 bases and the J gene end by 1 base; junction bases not matched to a gene: 11. This CDR3 is CATATGTSGIGAKNIQYF. The CDR3 DNA reads TGTGCCACCGCGACCGGGACTAGCGGGATTGGGGCCAAAAACATTCAGTACTTC. The variable domain in full, with the rest retrieved from reference TRBV15 and TRBJ2-4, is DAMVIQNPRYQVTQFGKPVTLSCSQTLNHNVMYWYQQKSSQAPKLLFHYYDKDFNNEADTPDNFQSRRPNTSFCFLDIRSPGLGDTAMYLCATATGTSGIGAKNIQYFGAGTRLSVL.

There are many counts of this clonotype. The V and J genes are TRBV7-9 and TRBJ1-3; D might be TRBD1 (5 bases). The CDR3 sequence is 13 residues long. Trimming took off 3 bases at V and 9 bases at J, with 12 bases between the two ends. Germline-derived CDR1 and CDR2 are SEHNR and FQNEAQ (reference sequence). The CDR3 here is CASSLGRVGTIYF. The CDR3, as DNA: TGTGCCAGCAGCTTGGGCAGGGTTGGCACCATATATTTT.

The chain is built from TRBV6-6 and TRBJ1-5; TRBD1 matches 7 bases. The CDR3 is made up of 16 amino acids. Trimming cost V 2 bases and J 0 bases; bases outside gene matches: 4. Germline loops: CDR1 MNHNY, CDR2 SVGAGI (reference sequence). The CDR3: CASSYHRGISNQPQHF. The CDR3 nucleotides are TGTGCCAGCAGTTACCACAGGGGTATTAGCAATCAGCCCCAGCATTTT.

J is TRBJ2-2 and V is TRBV7-8; 7 bases map to TRBD1. After removal of 4 bases from V and 8 bases from J, the junction contained 7 bases not matched to a gene. This CDR3 is 14 amino acids long. The germline V gene has CDR1 SGHVS and CDR2 FQNEAQ. The CDR3 spells CASSSEGGSGELFF. DNA of the CDR3: TGTGCCAGCAGCTCCGAAGGGGGCTCTGGGGAGCTGTTTTTT.

A few counts support this clonotype. The chain uses TRBV27 and TRBJ2-1, with 12 bases matching TRBD1. The germline CDR1 and CDR2 sequences are MNHEY and SMNVEV (reference sequence). V dropped 4 bases and J dropped 10; count of bases not matched to a gene: 5. There are 14 residues in the CDR3. The CDR3 nucleotides read TGTGCCAGCAGTTCGGGACAGGGGGCCTACGAGCAGTTCTTC. Translating gives CASSSGQGAYEQFF.

This clonotype showed up just a few times. The J gene is TRBJ1-1, the V gene TRBV6-1; D unclear. CDR1 is MNHNS, CDR2 SASEGT, per germline. V lost 5 bases and J lost 8, with 6 bases in between. This CDR3 is 10 amino acids long. This CDR3 is CASSQNEAFF. The DNA of the CDR3 is TGTGCCAGCAGTCAAAACGAAGCTTTCTTT.

Only a few counts were recorded for this clonotype. The rearrangement joins TRBV5-5 to TRBJ2-7; possibly TRBD1 for D (5 bases). CDR1 is SGHKS, CDR2 YYEKEE, per germline (reference sequence). The CDR3 spans 15 residues. Trimming pared 4 bases from V and 2 bases from J, leaving 16 bases between. CDR3 region: CASSGRSRGPYEQYF. The CDR3 nucleotides read TGTGCCAGCAGCGGGCGATCAAGGGGCCCCTACGAGCAGTACTTC. Looking up the rest from reference TRBV5-5 and TRBJ2-7 gives the full variable domain: DAGVTQSPTHLIKTRGQQVTLRCSPISGHKSVSWYQQVLGQGPQFIFQYYEKEERGRGNFPDRFSARQFPNYSSELNVNALLLGDSALYLCASSGRSRGPYEQYFGPGTRLTVT.

This clonotype appeared a few times. V usage is TRBV6-1 and J usage is TRBJ2-2, with 12 positions matching TRBD2. With 7 bases clipped from V and 6 bases from J, the junction kept 12 bases outside the gene matches. Germline CDR1 and CDR2: MNHNS and SASEGT. This CDR3 has 17 residues. This chain's CDR3 is CASTGLAGPTGAGELFF. The CDR3 nucleotides read TGTGCCAGCACTGGACTAGCGGGACCCACGGGTGCCGGGGAGCTGTTTTTT.

This clonotype was counted at least ten times. The chain couples TRBV7-8 to TRBJ2-5; the D is unclear. Germline values: CDR1 SGHVS, CDR2 FQNEAQ. The V end lost 7 bases, the J end lost 1 base, and 7 bases lay between the germline ends. CDR3 length: 12 amino acids. CDR3 nucleotides: TGTGCCAGCAATCGACTCCAAGAGACCCAGTACTTC. It translates to CASNRLQETQYF.

This chain uses TRBV12-3 or TRBV12-4 with TRBJ1-3; possibly TRBD1 for D (6 bases). Trimming removed 5 bases at V and 8 bases at J, with 13 bases between. The CDR3 is 13 residues long. CDR3 nucleotides: TGTGCCAGCAGTGCACACAGGGTTGACACCATATATTTT. Protein product: CASSAHRVDTIYF.

This clonotype was observed many times. The rearrangement joins TRBV28 to TRBJ1-2; TRBD1 might be the D (5 bases). V lost 5 bases to trimming and J lost 5 bases, with 15 bases between them. This CDR3 is built from 14 residues. The germline CDR1 and CDR2 sequences are MDHEN and SYDVKM. CDR3 amino acids: CASSPTGTVYGYTF. DNA for the CDR3: TGTGCCAGCAGTCCCACCGGGACGGTTTATGGCTACACCTTC.

In its sample, this clonotype was seen a few times. CDR3 DNA: TGTGCCACCAGCGTTACTAAGACCTACAATGAGCAGTTCTTC. Residues: CATSVTKTYNEQFF. The V and J genes are TRBV15 and TRBJ2-1; no definite D call. Germline CDR1 and CDR2: LNHNV and YYDKDF (reference sequence). Trimming removed 5 bases at V and 2 bases at J, with 10 bases between. This CDR3 has 14 amino acids.

The chain couples TRBV7-2 to TRBJ2-3; D not certain. The V end was cut by 3 bases, the J end by 0 bases, with 7 bases between. Germline assignment: CDR1 SGHTA and CDR2 FQGNSA. This CDR3 contains 14 residues. In DNA, the CDR3 is TGTGCCAGCAGCTTTTCGTATAGCACAGATACGCAGTATTTT. It translates to CASSFSYSTDTQYF.

This clonotype was seen a handful of times. The chain has TRBV28 and TRBJ2-7; 12 positions agree with TRBD2. The trim removed 5 bases at V and 7 bases at J, leaving 12 bases unmatched. CDR1 is MDHEN and CDR2 is SYDVKM in the germline V gene. There are 16 residues in the CDR3. CDR3 amino acids: CASSPNLAGGPGEQYF. Here the CDR3 DNA reads TGTGCCAGCAGTCCCAACCTAGCGGGAGGGCCTGGGGAGCAGTACTTC.

The CDR3 DNA is TGCAGTGCCGATGGTAGCGGGAGCGGCACAGATACGCAGTATTTT. This translates into CSADGSGSGTDTQYF. The chain has TRBV20-1 and TRBJ2-3; TRBD2 matches 9 bases. V lost 6 bases and J lost 1; bases outside the gene matches: 8. Germline CDR1 reads DFQATT; CDR2 reads SNEGSKA (reference sequence). The CDR3 covers 15 residues.